One and the same sample provided the 17 T cell receptor beta chains below, sequenced in a study of preoperative IRX-2 immunotherapy in early breast cancer. Treatment indicated: preoperative locoregional IRX-2 cytokine immunotherapy. Only in-frame clones appear in the TCRdb table, and some are missing; sequencing was by immunoSEQ multiplex PCR. The top ten clones hold approximately 5.6% of a sample with around 10,000 clones, 75% to 90% of them seen once. The material was lymph node tissue, obtained before IRX-2 immunotherapy. The receptors originated from a human donor with breast cancer.

The CDR3, as DNA: TGCGCCAGCAGCTTCTGGGCAGGGGTAGCCTACGAGCAGTACTTC. Its protein is CASSFWAGVAYEQYF. The genes are TRBV23-1 and TRBJ2-7; the D gene is possibly TRBD1 (6 bases). TRBV23-1 is an ORF, with its function uncertain. Trimming pared 6 bases from V and 2 bases from J, leaving 17 bases between. This CDR3 contains 15 residues.

The chain joins TRBV7-6 to TRBJ2-1; perhaps TRBD2 as D (6 bases). The germline gives CDR1 SGHVS, CDR2 FNYEAQ. V lost 1 base, J lost 1 base, and 14 bases lay in between. CDR3 length equals 17 residues. The CDR3 is CASSLGVAALSYNEQFF. In DNA form, the CDR3 reads TGTGCCAGCAGCTTAGGAGTAGCGGCACTATCCTACAATGAGCAGTTCTTC.

The rearrangement uses TRBV15 and TRBJ1-4, with TRBD1 matching over 8 bases. The germline V gene encodes CDR1 LNHNV and CDR2 YYDKDF (reference sequence). The CDR3 is made up of 18 amino acids. Trimming cost V 5 bases and J 8 bases; bases outside gene matches: 19. CDR3 bases: TGTGCCACCAGCCAACGCCGCGGACAGGGACTCGGCGGGGAAAAACTGTTTTTT. Its translation: CATSQRRGQGLGGEKLFF. The complete variable domain, with remaining parts taken from reference TRBV15 and TRBJ1-4, reads DAMVIQNPRYQVTQFGKPVTLSCSQTLNHNVMYWYQQKSSQAPKLLFHYYDKDFNNEADTPDNFQSRRPNTSFCFLDIRSPGLGDTAMYLCATSQRRGQGLGGEKLFFGSGTQLSVL.

Within the sample, this clone is medium-sized (0.01 to 0.1%). The V gene is TRBV5-1, the J gene TRBJ2-7, with D possibly matching TRBD2 (5 bases). The CDR3 consists of 15 residues. V dropped 3 bases and J dropped 3 bases, with 16 bases sitting between them. In germline, CDR1 is SGHRS, CDR2 YFSETQ. CDR3 region: CASSSPVGGGYEQYF. The DNA for the CDR3 is TGCGCCAGCAGCTCTCCCGTGGGCGGAGGCTACGAGCAGTACTTC.

The CDR3 protein is CASSATGSEQYF. The CDR3 bases are TGCGCCAGCAGCGCAACAGGGTCCGAGCAGTACTTC. The rearrangement links TRBV10-1 to TRBJ2-7; D may be TRBD1 (6 bases). CDR3 length equals 12 residues. Looked up from germline, CDR1 is WNHNN and CDR2 is SYGVQD (reference sequence). The V end was cut by 6 bases, the J end by 6 bases, with 12 bases between.

V usage is TRBV14 and J usage is TRBJ2-2, with 9 bases matching TRBD1. The CDR3 consists of 15 residues. Trimming at V came to 4 bases and at J to 2 bases, leaving 2 bases not matched to a gene. Germline V gives CDR1 SGHDN, CDR2 FVKESK. CDR3 coding DNA: TGTGCCAGCAGCCTGGACAGGGGAAACACCGGGGAGCTGTTTTTT. Protein product: CASSLDRGNTGELFF.

The genes are TRBV29-1 and TRBJ1-2; 8 bases fit TRBD1. CDR3 size: 13 residues. Germline V lookup: CDR1 SQVTM, CDR2 ANQGSEA. Trimming cost V 8 bases and J 3 bases; bases outside gene matches: 8. As DNA, the CDR3 is TGCAGCAGTTCAGGGGGCTTAGACTATGGCTACACCTTC. The encoded protein is CSSSGGLDYGYTF.

J is TRBJ1-2 and V is TRBV19; TRBD1 might be the D (6 bases). Trimming removed 3 bases from V and 6 bases from J, with 11 bases in between. CDR3 size: 13 residues. Germline lookup yields CDR1 LNHDA and CDR2 SQIVND (reference sequence). CDR3 protein: CASSIWGADGYTF. The CDR3 DNA reads as TGTGCCAGTAGTATCTGGGGGGCGGATGGCTACACCTTC.

The rearrangement links TRBV6-8 to TRBJ2-7, with TRBD1 matching over 8 bases. CDR1 is MNHGY, CDR2 SAAAGT, per germline. The length of the CDR3 is 13 residues. The V segment lost 6 bases and the J segment 3 bases; nucleotides outside the gene matches: 4. This CDR3 is CASSGQGYYEQYF. The CDR3 DNA is TGTGCCAGCAGCGGACAGGGATACTACGAGCAGTACTTC.

CDR3 region: CASSPTYNQPQHF. CDR3 nucleotide sequence: TGTGCCAGCAGCCCTACATACAATCAGCCCCAGCATTTT. The J gene is TRBJ1-5, the V gene TRBV7-1, with D hard to call. TRBV7-1 is labeled an ORF, and its function is uncertain. Trimming pared 5 bases from V and 3 bases from J, leaving 8 bases between. The CDR3 has 13 residues.

V is TRBV6-4 and J is TRBJ1-4, with D possibly matching TRBD1 (6 bases). V shed 6 bases and J shed 8 bases, with 13 bases lying between them. CDR3 length: 13 residues. CDR1 is MRHNA and CDR2 is SNTAGT in the germline V gene. In DNA form, the CDR3 reads TGTGCCAGCAGGTACAGGGTCCAAGAAAAACTGTTTTTT. It is translated as CASRYRVQEKLFF.

The chain combines TRBV14 with TRBJ2-2; 11 bases map to TRBD2. The V gene end was trimmed by 1 base and the J gene end by 8 bases; junction bases not matched to a gene: 3. The CDR3 spans 15 residues. Germline V gene lookup returns CDR1 SGHDN and CDR2 FVKESK. The CDR3 region is CASSQATSGRGELFF. CDR3 coding DNA: TGTGCCAGCAGCCAAGCTACTAGCGGGAGAGGGGAGCTGTTTTTT.

The chain couples TRBV11-3 to TRBJ2-1, with D perhaps being TRBD1 or TRBD2 (5 bases each). Deletions cut 3 bases from V and 4 bases from J, with 13 bases between. Looked up from germline, CDR1 is SGHNT and CDR2 is YENEEA. This CDR3 is built from 15 residues. The DNA of the CDR3 is TGTGCCAGCAGCTTGGGGGTGGCCCTTTACAATGAGCAGTTCTTC. Translation: CASSLGVALYNEQFF.

This rearrangement joins TRBV14 to TRBJ2-2; 7 nucleotides agree with TRBD2. With 0 bases clipped from V and 3 bases from J, the junction kept 13 bases outside the gene matches. This CDR3 is built from 19 residues. Germline CDR1 is SGHDN and CDR2 is FVKESK. CDR3 bases: TGTGCCAGCAGCCAAGAGTACCCCGCGACCGGGAGGTACACCGGGGAGCTGTTTTTT. This codes for CASSQEYPATGRYTGELFF.

The gene calls are TRBV1 and TRBJ2-5; TRBD2 is the table's D call and was not checked against the DNA. TRBV1 is designated a pseudogene. The CDR3 sequence is 18 residues long. The CDR3 here is CASSQPRTLIAGQETQYF. The CDR3 DNA sequence: TGCGCCAGCAGCCAGCCCCGAACACTAATAGCGGGACAAGAGACCCAGTACTTC.

In this sample, this clone turned up a few times. The CDR3 DNA follows: TGTGCCAGCAGCTCGGGACAGGTTAACACTGAAGCTTTCTTT. This translates into CASSSGQVNTEAFF. The chain joins TRBV11-3 to TRBJ1-1; 8 positions agree with TRBD1. This CDR3 is built from 14 residues. Germline CDR1 reads SGHNT; CDR2 reads YENEEA. V lost 4 bases to trimming and J lost 2 bases; unmatched junction nucleotides: 3.

The chain combines TRBV18 with TRBJ1-1; unclear D gene. CDR1 and CDR2 (germline): KGHSH, LQKENI. The V end was cut by 3 bases, the J end by 0 bases, with 14 bases between. CDR3 length equals 16 residues. The CDR3 sequence is CASSPGRSPMNTEAFF. CDR3 in DNA: TGTGCCAGCTCACCCGGACGGAGCCCCATGAACACTGAAGCTTTCTTT.